This TCR beta chain comes out of a study of T cells after yellow fever vaccination. The CDR3 loop spans 13 amino acids. From germline, CDR1 is KGHDR and CDR2 SFDVKD. V was pared by 3 bases and J by 3 bases, with 7 bases between. Each CDR3 protein is one row after TCRdb ran MiXCR on the 5' RACE reads. Found here are nearly 300,000 distinct CDR3 sequences, roughly 8.7% of them singletons; the top ten hold around 3.4%. This clonotype has at least ten counts. The chain recombines TRBV24-1 with TRBJ1-2; D may be TRBD1 (5 bases). The sequence came from a man younger than 35 who received the YFV17D yellow fever vaccine. Sequenced here: CD4+ T cells sorted from PBMCs, sampled 5 days after the yellow fever booster vaccination. The CDR3 here is CATSDPGYYGYTF. For the CDR3, the DNA is TGTGCCACCAGTGATCCAGGGTACTATGGCTACACCTTC.